Listed below are T cell receptor beta chains from one sample, sequenced in a study of shared clonotypes between healthy human individuals. The method was immunoSEQ multiplex PCR; TCRdb's version includes in-frame clones alone and lacks a portion of them. The table records about 96,000 clones, around 47% of them present only once. The specimen sequenced was PBMCs. The receptors derive from a middle-aged woman in good health. Some clones in this sample may be carry-over from other donors' samples. CDR3s include the opening cysteine and the closing phenylalanine or tryptophan. D genes are given only for firm matches. Clone size, where shown, is once, few, many, or a class for clones that have expanded.

DNA: TGCGCCAGCAGCTTGGGCATGAGGCGGACGGGCGGCCTGGAGCAGTACTTC
CDR3: CASSLGMRRTGGLEQYF
V: TRBV5-1
size: few
J: TRBJ2-7
D: NA

DNA: TGTGCCAGCAGTTACAGCCCTGCGCAGTACTTC
CDR3: CASSYSPAQYF
V: TRBV27
size: NA
J: TRBJ2-7
D: NA

DNA: TGTGCCAGCAGTTCCCTAGCGGGAGGGCAGGACGAGCAGTACTTC
CDR3: CASSSLAGGQDEQYF
V: TRBV6-5
size: NA
J: TRBJ2-7
D: TRBD2

DNA: TGTGCCAGCAGCCCCAAGCGGGAGGGCCAAGAGACCCAGTACTTC
CDR3: CASSPKREGQETQYF
V: TRBV7-9
size: NA
J: TRBJ2-5
D: TRBD2

DNA: TGTGCCAGCAGCCGAGGGACTACAGATACGCAGTATTTT
CDR3: CASSRGTTDTQYF
V: TRBV7-3
size: once
J: TRBJ2-3
D: NA

DNA: TGTGCCAGCACCGCGGTGGACAGGTCCTCTGGAAACACCATATATTTT
CDR3: CASTAVDRSSGNTIYF
V: TRBV28
size: many
J: TRBJ1-3
D: TRBD1

DNA: TGTGCCAGCAGTTACCGCGTGCAGGCGCCCTACGAGCAGTACTTC
CDR3: CASSYRVQAPYEQYF
V: TRBV6-5
size: few
J: TRBJ2-7
D: NA

DNA: TGCGCCAGCAGCCAAAATGTGAACTCCTACAATGAGCAGTTCTTC
CDR3: CASSQNVNSYNEQFF
V: TRBV4-3
size: many
J: TRBJ2-1
D: NA

DNA: TGTGCCAGCAGCCCCACCCTAGCGGGAGGATGGGGTGAGCAGTTCTTC
CDR3: CASSPTLAGGWGEQFF
V: TRBV9
size: NA
J: TRBJ2-1
D: TRBD2

DNA: TGTGCCTGGATTCGCGGTAGGGGGCCCGGCTACACCTTC
CDR3: CAWIRGRGPGYTF
V: TRBV30
size: NA
J: TRBJ1-2
D: TRBD1

DNA: TGTGCCAGCAGCTTAGCATGGAGCTCTTTGGTTTACGAGCAGTACTTC
CDR3: CASSLAWSSLVYEQYF
V: TRBV7-8
size: once
J: TRBJ2-7
D: NA

DNA: TGTGCCAGCACAGGGAATCTCGGCAATCAGCCCCAGCATTTT
CDR3: CASTGNLGNQPQHF
V: TRBV28
size: few
J: TRBJ1-5
D: NA

DNA: TGTGCCTGGAGTATCGCCGGGACAGGGGTTTCGCAGCAGTACTTC
CDR3: CAWSIAGTGVSQQYF
V: TRBV30
size: NA
J: TRBJ2-7
D: TRBD1

DNA: TGCAGCGTGGGAAAGGGACAGGGCTACGAGCAGTACTTC
CDR3: CSVGKGQGYEQYF
V: TRBV29-1
size: NA
J: TRBJ2-7
D: TRBD1

DNA: TGTGCCTGGAGGGGGGACAGGAACACTGAAGCTTTCTTT
CDR3: CAWRGDRNTEAFF
V: TRBV30
size: NA
J: TRBJ1-1
D: TRBD1

DNA: TGCAGCGTTGAAGTGGCGGCAGGTAAAGAAGAGACCCAGTACTTC
CDR3: CSVEVAAGKEETQYF
V: TRBV29-1
size: NA
J: TRBJ2-5
D: NA

DNA: TGCGCCAGCAGCCTAGGACTGTGGGACACTGAAGCTTTCTTT
CDR3: CASSLGLWDTEAFF
V: TRBV4-1
size: many
J: TRBJ1-1
D: NA

DNA: TGTGCCAGCGGGGTTGGACGGTTAGGGCAGTTCTTC
CDR3: CASGVGRLGQFF
V: TRBV28
size: many
J: TRBJ2-1
D: NA

DNA: TGCAGCGTTGGTTCCGCAGGGTGGGAGACCCAGTACTTC
CDR3: CSVGSAGWETQYF
V: TRBV29-1
size: NA
J: TRBJ2-5
D: NA

DNA: TGTGCCAGCTCACCACAGGGCTACACTAATGAAAAACTGTTTTTT
CDR3: CASSPQGYTNEKLFF
V: TRBV18
size: NA
J: TRBJ1-4
D: NA

DNA: TGTGCCAGCAGTTTAGGCTCAGCCGCGGGGGGCCAAGAGACCCAGTACTTC
CDR3: CASSLGSAAGGQETQYF
V: TRBV28
size: NA
J: TRBJ2-5
D: TRBD2

DNA: TGTGCCACCGCCCGGAGGGTGCAAGAGACCCAGTACTTC
CDR3: CATARRVQETQYF
V: TRBV15
size: many
J: TRBJ2-5
D: NA

DNA: TGTGCCTGGAGTCGCTTGCGGGACACCAACTATGGCTACACCTTC
CDR3: CAWSRLRDTNYGYTF
V: TRBV30
size: many
J: TRBJ1-2
D: NA

DNA: TGTGCCAGCAGTGGATCACAAGAGACCCAGTACTTC
CDR3: CASSGSQETQYF
V: TRBV25-1
size: NA
J: TRBJ2-5
D: NA

DNA: TGTGCCAGCAGGCCGGGACTAGCAAACACCGGGGAGCTGTTTTTT
CDR3: CASRPGLANTGELFF
V: TRBV27
size: few
J: TRBJ2-2
D: TRBD2

DNA: TGTGCCAGCAGCTTGGCAGGATTGAATAATGGCTACACCTTC
CDR3: CASSLAGLNNGYTF
V: TRBV7-9
size: many
J: TRBJ1-2
D: NA

DNA: TGTGCCAGCAGTTTATCCCTGGGGGGTGAAAAACTGTTTTTT
CDR3: CASSLSLGGEKLFF
V: TRBV28
size: NA
J: TRBJ1-4
D: NA

DNA: TGTGCCAGCAGCTCATACGACAGGGGAAACGAGCAGTACTTC
CDR3: CASSSYDRGNEQYF
V: TRBV7-9
size: few
J: TRBJ2-7
D: TRBD1

DNA: TGCGCCAGCAGGCCGGGACCGGACACTGAAGCTTTCTTT
CDR3: CASRPGPDTEAFF
V: TRBV5-1
size: few
J: TRBJ1-1
D: NA

DNA: TGTGCCAGCAGCAACCGGGACCCCTCCTCCTACGAGCAGTACTTC
CDR3: CASSNRDPSSYEQYF
V: TRBV25-1
size: NA
J: TRBJ2-7
D: NA

DNA: TGTGCCAGCAGTCCATCTAGCGGACGCTCCTACGAGCAGTACTTC
CDR3: CASSPSSGRSYEQYF
V: TRBV6-5
size: many
J: TRBJ2-7
D: TRBD2

DNA: TGTGCCAGCAGCTCCCGGACTAGCGGGAGGCACGAGCAGTACTTC
CDR3: CASSSRTSGRHEQYF
V: TRBV7-8
size: NA
J: TRBJ2-7
D: TRBD2

DNA: TGTGCCAGCAGCTTGGGGACAGGGTTAAACAAGCAGTACTTC
CDR3: CASSLGTGLNKQYF
V: TRBV5-4
size: NA
J: TRBJ2-5
D: TRBD1

DNA: TGTGCCAGCTCCGGGAGCTACAATGAGCAGTTCTTC
CDR3: CASSGSYNEQFF
V: TRBV28
size: NA
J: TRBJ2-1
D: NA

DNA: TGTGCCAGCAGCCAGCATGAAAAACTGTTTTTT
CDR3: CASSQHEKLFF
V: TRBV14
size: few
J: TRBJ1-4
D: NA

DNA: TGTGCCAGCAGCTTGAGGACAGGGGGAACCGGGGAGCTGTTTTTT
CDR3: CASSLRTGGTGELFF
V: TRBV7-7
size: many
J: TRBJ2-2
D: TRBD1

DNA: TGCGCCAGCAGCCAAGATGGCGGGAACACTGAAGCTTTCTTT
CDR3: CASSQDGGNTEAFF
V: TRBV4-3
size: many
J: TRBJ1-1
D: NA

DNA: TGTGCCAGCAGTGACTCGTGGGGCGGGGGTGAAGAGCAGTTCTTC
CDR3: CASSDSWGGGEEQFF
V: TRBV6-4
size: NA
J: TRBJ2-1
D: TRBD2